The 23 T cell receptor beta chains below were found in one sample sequenced in a study of T cells in Graves' hyperthyroidism and ophthalmopathy. Amplification of TCR beta CDR3 regions used RNA as the template. A first-round RT-PCR of the TCR CDR3 used the HTBI primer set. TCRdb reprocessed the multiplex PCR reads via MiXCR and lists one record per CDR3 protein. Here the sample spans fewer than 850,000 distinct CDR3 sequences, approximately 15% being singletons. Sequencing used blood. The receptors here all came from a man aged 45-65 years with Graves' hyperthyroidism.

The chain is built from TRBV7-9 and TRBJ2-1; the D is unclear. Germline V lookup: CDR1 SEHNR, CDR2 FQNEAQ (reference sequence). CDR3 length: 11 amino acids. Trimming stripped 3 bases from V and 15 bases from J, with 12 bases between. The CDR3 DNA reads as TGTGCCAGCAGCTTCCTTGTTGATTTGTTCTTC. It yields the protein CASSFLVDLFF.

This clonotype was found a few times. The V and J genes are TRBV27 and TRBJ2-1; 7 bases match TRBD1. Unmatched junction bases numbered 15, after V lost 5 bases and J lost 5 bases. The CDR3 extends over 17 amino acids. The germline CDR1 and CDR2 sequences are MNHEY and SMNVEV (reference sequence). CDR3 DNA sequence: TGTGCCAGCAGTCCCCGCCCTGGGGGACAGACCCACAATGAGCAGTTCTTC. Residues: CASSPRPGGQTHNEQFF.

About this clonotype itself: This sequence may be a read error, since a much larger clone differs from it by one base. The chain carries TRBV6-2 or TRBV6-3 and TRBJ2-1; TRBD1 agrees at 9 bases. Trimming removed 4 bases from V and 3 bases from J; junction bases left unmatched: 7. The CDR3 is made up of 16 amino acids. The germline V gene has CDR1 MNHEY and CDR2 SVGEGT. CDR3 in amino acids: CASSFSRTGVYNEQFF. Written as DNA, the CDR3 is TGTGCCAGCAGTTTTTCCAGGACAGGGGTCTACAATGAGCAGTTCTTC.

This clonotype came up a few times. The CDR3 nucleotides are TGTGCCAGCAGCCCGGGACTAGCGGGATACTACACCGGGGAGCTGTTTTTT. This gives the protein CASSPGLAGYYTGELFF. V is TRBV13 and J is TRBJ2-2, with 13 positions matching TRBD2. The V segment lost 5 bases and the J segment 3 bases; nucleotides outside the gene matches: 6. The CDR3 totals 17 residues. CDR1 is PRHDT and CDR2 is FYEKMQ in the germline V gene (reference sequence).

This clonotype occurred a few times. The chain has TRBV6-1 and TRBJ2-2; weak D call: TRBD1 (6 bases). Germline loops: CDR1 MNHNS, CDR2 SASEGT. V was pared by 6 bases and J by 6 bases, with 11 bases between. This CDR3 region has 13 residues. CDR3 DNA sequence: TGTGCCAGCAGGTCCCCAGGGGCCGGGGAGCTGTTTTTT. Translating it yields CASRSPGAGELFF.

This clonotype was counted a few times. It may be a read error: a sequence one base away is much more abundant. The chain joins TRBV11-2 to TRBJ2-5, with D possibly being TRBD1 or TRBD2 (5 bases each). The germline V gene has CDR1 SGHAT and CDR2 FQNNGV. Trimming stripped 3 bases from V and 5 bases from J, with 7 bases between. CDR3 length equals 12 residues. As DNA, the CDR3 is TGTGCCAGCAGCTTCGGGGCGGAGACCCAGTACTTC. This sequence encodes CASSFGAETQYF.

At least ten counts were recorded for this clonotype. V and J are TRBV12-3 or TRBV12-4 and TRBJ1-1; D not certain. The germline V and J ends were trimmed by 3 bases and 1 base, with 9 bases remaining between them. The CDR3 runs 14 residues. The CDR3 sequence is CASSFAGRNTEAFF. The CDR3 region has the DNA TGTGCCAGCAGTTTCGCGGGGAGGAACACTGAAGCTTTCTTT.

This clonotype has a count of ten or more. The chain uses TRBV12-3 or TRBV12-4 and TRBJ1-2, with a tentative D call TRBD1 (5 bases). The V end lost 3 bases, the J end lost 2 bases, and 16 bases lay between the germline ends. This CDR3 contains 16 residues. The CDR3 reads CASSFGARYENYGYTF. As DNA, the CDR3 is TGTGCCAGCAGTTTTGGGGCGAGATATGAAAACTATGGCTACACCTTC.

This clonotype turned up a few times. The V call is TRBV25-1, the J call TRBJ1-1, with 7 bases matching TRBD1. CDR1 and CDR2 from the germline V gene are MGHDK and SYGVNS. CDR3 length: 13 amino acids. The trim removed 3 bases at V and 7 bases at J, leaving 5 bases unmatched. CDR3 nucleotides: TGTGCCAGCAGTGATTACAGGGGCGGTGAAGCTTTCTTT. Residues: CASSDYRGGEAFF.

This clonotype was observed many times. The chain recombines TRBV30 with TRBJ1-2; no definite D call. The CDR3 length is 13 residues. The V gene's germline CDR1 is GTSNPN and CDR2 SVGIG (reference sequence). Deletions cut 0 bases from V and 4 bases from J, with 9 bases between. As DNA, the CDR3 is TGTGCCTGGAGTGTAATAGGTCCCTATGGCTACACCTTC. This gives the protein CAWSVIGPYGYTF.

This clonotype was found many times. This chain links TRBV2 with TRBJ2-3, with TRBD2 identical over 7 bases. The CDR3 loop spans 14 amino acids. The germline V gene has CDR1 SNHLY and CDR2 FYNNEI. Trimming cost V 7 bases and J 2 bases; bases outside gene matches: 6. This CDR3 is CASTSREVTDTQYF. CDR3 bases: TGTGCCAGCACAAGTCGGGAGGTCACAGATACGCAGTATTTT.

This clonotype was picked up a small number of times. The chain employs TRBV20-1 and TRBJ1-5; D remains unclear. Germline V gives CDR1 DFQATT, CDR2 SNEGSKA (reference sequence). With 3 bases removed from V and 3 bases from J, the gap between germline ends came to 9 bases. The CDR3 totals 13 residues. CDR3 sequence (DNA): TGCAGTGCTAGCGTACGGAACAATCAGCCCCAGCATTTT. Its translation is CSASVRNNQPQHF.

This clonotype occurred many times. The chain has TRBV11-2 and TRBJ2-1, with a weak D call TRBD2 (6 bases). CDR3 length: 15 amino acids. Germline V gives CDR1 SGHAT, CDR2 FQNNGV. Trimming removed 2 bases from V and 5 bases from J, with 13 bases in between. The chain's CDR3 is CASSLLGGIHNEQFF. Here the CDR3 DNA reads TGTGCCAGCAGCTTACTGGGCGGGATCCACAATGAGCAGTTCTTC.

This clonotype was recorded a few times. The chain has TRBV6-1 and TRBJ2-7; 7 bases match TRBD1. From germline, CDR1 is MNHNS and CDR2 SASEGT. The J segment lost 2 bases and the V segment lost 6 bases, leaving 10 bases of the junction unmatched. The CDR3 has 15 residues. The CDR3 nucleotides are TGTGCCAGCAGGTTGGAACGACAGGGAGCCTACGAGCAGTACTTC. This gives the protein CASRLERQGAYEQYF.

The genes are TRBV20-1 and TRBJ1-1, with 8 bases lining up with TRBD1. This CDR3 has 11 residues. Germline V lookup: CDR1 DFQATT, CDR2 SNEGSKA (reference sequence). V lost 3 bases to trimming and J lost 10 bases; unmatched junction nucleotides: 4. The CDR3 DNA reads as TGCAGTGCTAGGGGAGACAGGGGAGCTTTCTTT. Its protein is CSARGDRGAFF.

Of note for this clonotype: This may stem from a read error, because a much larger clone lies one nucleotide away. This chain uses TRBV12-3 or TRBV12-4 with TRBJ2-2; 10 bases are shared with TRBD1. This CDR3 is built from 15 residues. CDR3 protein: CASREGQGWTVELFF. DNA of the CDR3: TGTGCCAGCAGAGAGGGACAGGGGTGGACCGTGGAGCTGTTTTTT.

On this clonotype: A read error may account for a junction end that differs from germline. The genes are TRBV18 and TRBJ2-3; D gene uncertain. CDR1 and CDR2 from the germline V gene are KGHSH and LQKENI. The CDR3 loop spans 13 amino acids. This chain's CDR3 is CVSSPGSPDTQYF. DNA for the CDR3: TGTGTCAGCTCACCAGGCAGTCCCGATACGCAGTATTTT.

Only a few counts were recorded for this clonotype. The CDR3 DNA reads TGTGCCAGCAGCTTAGCGATCAACGAGCAGTACTTC. This codes for CASSLAINEQYF. V gene TRBV7-2 combines with J gene TRBJ2-7; no reliable D call. The CDR3 extends over 12 amino acids. Germline loops: CDR1 SGHTA, CDR2 FQGNSA. Trimming pared 0 bases from V and 5 bases from J, leaving 5 bases between. Full variable domain (rest looked up from reference TRBV7-2 and TRBJ2-7): GAGVSQSPSNKVTEKGKDVELRCDPISGHTALYWYRQSLGQGLEFLIYFQGNSAPDKSGLPSDRFSAERTGGSVSTLTIQRTQQEDSAVYLCASSLAINEQYFGPGTRLTVT.

This clonotype was picked up a small number of times. The chain recombines TRBV28 with TRBJ2-5; D is possibly TRBD1 or TRBD2 (5 bases each). This CDR3 has 15 amino acids. V lost 5 bases to trimming and J lost 4 bases, with 17 bases between them. Germline CDR1 MDHEN, CDR2 SYDVKM. CDR3 coding DNA: TGTGCCAGCAGTCTACCCCGTGGGACCCTAGAGACCCAGTACTTC. This gives the protein CASSLPRGTLETQYF.

In its sample, this clonotype was seen a few times. The CDR3: CASSATSGEYNEQFF. In DNA form, the CDR3 reads TGTGCCAGCAGCGCGACTAGCGGGGAATACAATGAGCAGTTCTTC. V is TRBV5-8 and J is TRBJ2-1, with TRBD2 matching over 11 bases. Germline-derived CDR1 and CDR2 are SGHTS and YDEGEE. The ends lost 4 bases at V and 4 bases at J; junction bases unmatched: 4. This CDR3 contains 15 residues.

The chain uses TRBV18 and TRBJ2-2, with D perhaps assigned TRBD1 or TRBD2 (5 bases each). The germline V gene has CDR1 KGHSH and CDR2 LQKENI. The CDR3 totals 16 residues. Trimming cost V 4 bases and J 4 bases, with 16 bases left between them. CDR3 amino acids: CASSRGSGRGTGELFF. CDR3 DNA: TGTGCCAGCTCACGCGGTTCGGGGCGAGGCACCGGGGAGCTGTTTTTT.

This clonotype was seen more than once but under ten times. The chain couples TRBV6-1 to TRBJ2-4; 14 bases line up with TRBD2. Trimming at V came to 2 bases and at J to 0 bases, leaving 9 bases not matched to a gene. CDR1 and CDR2 from the germline V gene are MNHNS and SASEGT. This CDR3 has 20 residues. The CDR3 nucleotides are TGTGCCAGCAGTGAATCCCCGACTAGCGGGAGGGGTCTAGCCAAAAACATTCAGTACTTC. It is translated as CASSESPTSGRGLAKNIQYF.

There are many counts of this clonotype. The V call is TRBV18, the J call TRBJ2-5; no clear D. Germline CDR1 reads KGHSH; CDR2 reads LQKENI. V dropped 2 bases and J dropped 5 bases, with 15 bases sitting between them. CDR3 length: 15 amino acids. This chain's CDR3 is CASSPLVGVGETQYF. CDR3 nucleotides: TGTGCCAGCTCACCATTAGTAGGCGTCGGGGAGACCCAGTACTTC. Full variable domain (rest looked up from reference TRBV18 and TRBJ2-5): NAGVMQNPRHLVRRRGQEARLRCSPMKGHSHVYWYRQLPEEGLKFMVYLQKENIIDESGMPKERFSAEFPKEGPSILRIQQVVRGDSAAYFCASSPLVGVGETQYFGPGTRLLVL.